This record looks at one T cell receptor beta chain sequence and its context. The CDR3 extends over 15 amino acids. Deletions cut 3 bases from V and 5 bases from J, with 13 bases between. Germline V gene lookup returns CDR1 MDHEN and CDR2 SYDVKM. The data derive from a study of control samples from healthy donors and cancer patients. Here immunoSEQ multiplex PCR was the method, and the copy in TCRdb shows in-frame clones only, minus some. The table shows 60,000 or so clones, with about 96% occurring only once. The chain employs TRBV28 and TRBJ1-4, with TRBD1 as a possible D gene (5 bases). This clonotype originated in a woman in her late teens or twenties in good health. Input material: blood. CDR3 residues: CASSFEGLRNEKLFF. CDR3 sequence (DNA): TGTGCCAGCAGTTTTGAGGGACTAAGAAATGAAAAACTGTTTTTT.